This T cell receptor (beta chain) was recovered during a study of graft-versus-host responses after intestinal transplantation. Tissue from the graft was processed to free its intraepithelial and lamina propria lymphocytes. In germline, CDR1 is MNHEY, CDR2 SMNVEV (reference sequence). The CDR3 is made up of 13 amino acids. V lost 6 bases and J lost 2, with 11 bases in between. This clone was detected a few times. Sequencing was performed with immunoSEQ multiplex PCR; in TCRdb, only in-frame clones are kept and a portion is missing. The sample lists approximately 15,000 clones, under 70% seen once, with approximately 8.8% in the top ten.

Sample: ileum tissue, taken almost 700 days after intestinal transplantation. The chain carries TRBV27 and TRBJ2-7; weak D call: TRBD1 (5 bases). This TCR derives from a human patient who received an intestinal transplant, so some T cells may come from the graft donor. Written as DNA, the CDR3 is TGTGCCAGCAGAGAGGACATCACCTACGAGCAGTACTTC. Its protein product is CASREDITYEQYF.